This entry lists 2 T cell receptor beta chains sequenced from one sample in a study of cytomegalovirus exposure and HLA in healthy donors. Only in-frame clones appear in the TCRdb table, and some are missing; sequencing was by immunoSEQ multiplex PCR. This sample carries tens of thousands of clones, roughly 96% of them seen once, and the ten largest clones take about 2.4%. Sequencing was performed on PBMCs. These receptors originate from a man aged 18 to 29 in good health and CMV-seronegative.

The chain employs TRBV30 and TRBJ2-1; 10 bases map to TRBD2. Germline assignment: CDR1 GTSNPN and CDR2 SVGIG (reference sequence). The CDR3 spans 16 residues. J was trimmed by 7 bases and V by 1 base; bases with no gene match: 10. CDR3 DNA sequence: TGTGCCTGGAGTGCTCCGTGGCTAGCGGGAGAAAATGAGCAGTTCTTC. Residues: CAWSAPWLAGENEQFF.

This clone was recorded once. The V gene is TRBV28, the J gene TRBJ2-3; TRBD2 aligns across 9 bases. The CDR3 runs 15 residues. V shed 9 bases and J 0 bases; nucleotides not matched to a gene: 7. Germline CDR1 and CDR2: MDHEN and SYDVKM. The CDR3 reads CASKLAGDSTDTQYF. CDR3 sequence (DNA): TGTGCCAGTAAATTAGCGGGAGATAGCACAGATACGCAGTATTTT. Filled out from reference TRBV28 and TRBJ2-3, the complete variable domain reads DVKVTQSSRYLVKRTGEKVFLECVQDMDHENMFWYRQDPGLGLRLIYFSYDVKMKEKGDIPEGYSVSREKKERFSLILESASTNQTSMYLCASKLAGDSTDTQYFGPGTRLTVL.